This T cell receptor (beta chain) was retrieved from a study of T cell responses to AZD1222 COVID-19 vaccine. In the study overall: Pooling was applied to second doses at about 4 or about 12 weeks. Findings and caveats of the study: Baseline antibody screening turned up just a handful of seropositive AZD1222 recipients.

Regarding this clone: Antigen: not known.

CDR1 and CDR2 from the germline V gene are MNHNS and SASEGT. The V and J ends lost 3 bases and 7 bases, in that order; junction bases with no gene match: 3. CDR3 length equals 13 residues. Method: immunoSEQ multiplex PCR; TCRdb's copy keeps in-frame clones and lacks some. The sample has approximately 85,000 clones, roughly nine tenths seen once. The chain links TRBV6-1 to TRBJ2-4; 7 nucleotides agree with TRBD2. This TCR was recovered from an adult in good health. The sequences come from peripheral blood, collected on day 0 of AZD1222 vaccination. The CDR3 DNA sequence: TGTGCCAGCAGTGAGAGCGGGGCGAACATTCAGTACTTC. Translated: CASSESGANIQYF.